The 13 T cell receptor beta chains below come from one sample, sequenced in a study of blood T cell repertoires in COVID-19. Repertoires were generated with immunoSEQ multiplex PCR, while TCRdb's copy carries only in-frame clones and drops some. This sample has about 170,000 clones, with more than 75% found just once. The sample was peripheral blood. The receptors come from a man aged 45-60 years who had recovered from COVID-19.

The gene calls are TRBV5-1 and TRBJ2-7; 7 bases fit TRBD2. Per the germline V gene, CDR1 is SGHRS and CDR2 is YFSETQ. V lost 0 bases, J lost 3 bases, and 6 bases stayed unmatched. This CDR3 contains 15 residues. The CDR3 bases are TGCGCCAGCAGCTTGGAATCAGGGAGGGACTACGAGCAGTACTTC. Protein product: CASSLESGRDYEQYF.

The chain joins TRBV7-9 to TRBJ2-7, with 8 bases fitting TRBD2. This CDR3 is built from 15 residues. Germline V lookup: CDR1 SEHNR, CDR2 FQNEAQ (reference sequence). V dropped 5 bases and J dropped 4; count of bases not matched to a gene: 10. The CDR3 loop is CASSDGTSGLYEQYF. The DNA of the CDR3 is TGTGCCAGCAGCGATGGTACTAGCGGCCTTTACGAGCAGTACTTC.

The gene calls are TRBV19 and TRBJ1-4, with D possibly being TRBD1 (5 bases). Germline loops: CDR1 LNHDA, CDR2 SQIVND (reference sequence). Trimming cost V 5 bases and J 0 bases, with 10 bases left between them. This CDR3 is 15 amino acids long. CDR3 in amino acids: CASSSLTATNEKLFF. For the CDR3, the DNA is TGTGCCAGTAGTTCCTTGACAGCAACTAATGAAAAACTGTTTTTT.

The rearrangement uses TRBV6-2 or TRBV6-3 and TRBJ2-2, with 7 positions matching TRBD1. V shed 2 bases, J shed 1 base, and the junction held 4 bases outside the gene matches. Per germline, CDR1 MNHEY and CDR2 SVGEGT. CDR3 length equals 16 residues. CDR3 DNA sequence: TGTGCCAGCAGTTACGACAGGGCTTGGAACACCGGGGAGCTGTTTTTT. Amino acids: CASSYDRAWNTGELFF.

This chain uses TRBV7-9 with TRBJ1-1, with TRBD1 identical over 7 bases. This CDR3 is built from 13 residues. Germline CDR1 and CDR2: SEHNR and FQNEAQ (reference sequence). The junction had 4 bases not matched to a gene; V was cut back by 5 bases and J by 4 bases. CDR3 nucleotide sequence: TGTGCCAGCAGCCAGAGACAGGGCACTGAAGCTTTCTTT. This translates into CASSQRQGTEAFF.

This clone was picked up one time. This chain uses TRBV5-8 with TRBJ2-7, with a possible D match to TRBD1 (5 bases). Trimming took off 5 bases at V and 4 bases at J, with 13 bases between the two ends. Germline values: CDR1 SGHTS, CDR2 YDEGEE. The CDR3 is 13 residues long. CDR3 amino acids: CASREWGLYEQYF. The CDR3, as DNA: TGTGCCAGCAGGGAGTGGGGCCTATACGAGCAGTACTTC.

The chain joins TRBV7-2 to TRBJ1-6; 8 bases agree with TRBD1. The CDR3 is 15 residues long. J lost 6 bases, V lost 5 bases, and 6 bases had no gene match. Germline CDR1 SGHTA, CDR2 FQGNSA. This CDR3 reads CASSPIDRGNSPLHF. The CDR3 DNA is TGTGCCAGCAGCCCCATCGACAGGGGTAATTCACCCCTCCACTTT.

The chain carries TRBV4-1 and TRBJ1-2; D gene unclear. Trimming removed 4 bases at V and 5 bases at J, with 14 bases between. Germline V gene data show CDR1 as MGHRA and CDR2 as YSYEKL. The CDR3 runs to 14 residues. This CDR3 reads CASSLSEGVYGYTF. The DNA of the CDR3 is TGCGCCAGCAGCCTCAGCGAGGGAGTTTATGGCTACACCTTC.

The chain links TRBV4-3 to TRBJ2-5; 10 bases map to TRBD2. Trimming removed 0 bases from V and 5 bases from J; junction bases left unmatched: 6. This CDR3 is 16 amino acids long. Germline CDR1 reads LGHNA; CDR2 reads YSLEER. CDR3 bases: TGCGCCAGCAGCCAAGATAGCGGGGGGCGTGCCGAGACCCAGTACTTC. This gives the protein CASSQDSGGRAETQYF.

CDR3 sequence: CAISETYQETQYF. The CDR3 DNA reads as TGTGCCATCAGTGAGACTTATCAAGAGACCCAGTACTTC. The chain joins TRBV10-3 to TRBJ2-5; D ambiguous. The CDR3 is 13 residues long. Trimming took 2 bases from V and 2 from J, leaving 6 bases between them. From germline, CDR1 is ENHRY and CDR2 SYGVKD.

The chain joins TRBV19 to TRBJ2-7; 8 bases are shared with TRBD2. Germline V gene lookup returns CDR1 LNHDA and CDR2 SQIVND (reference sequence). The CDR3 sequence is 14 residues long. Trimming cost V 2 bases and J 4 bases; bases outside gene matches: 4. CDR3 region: CASSITGGTYEQYF. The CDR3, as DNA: TGTGCCAGTAGTATAACGGGAGGGACGTACGAGCAGTACTTC.

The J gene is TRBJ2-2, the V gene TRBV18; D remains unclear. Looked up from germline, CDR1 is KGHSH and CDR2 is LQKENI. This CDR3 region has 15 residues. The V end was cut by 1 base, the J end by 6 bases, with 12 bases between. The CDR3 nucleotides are TGTGCCAGCTCACCACTCCCGATTGGGCCCGGGGAGCTGTTTTTT. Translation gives CASSPLPIGPGELFF. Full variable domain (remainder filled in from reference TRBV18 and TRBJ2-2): NAGVMQNPRHLVRRRGQEARLRCSPMKGHSHVYWYRQLPEEGLKFMVYLQKENIIDESGMPKERFSAEFPKEGPSILRIQQVVRGDSAAYFCASSPLPIGPGELFFGEGSRLTVL.

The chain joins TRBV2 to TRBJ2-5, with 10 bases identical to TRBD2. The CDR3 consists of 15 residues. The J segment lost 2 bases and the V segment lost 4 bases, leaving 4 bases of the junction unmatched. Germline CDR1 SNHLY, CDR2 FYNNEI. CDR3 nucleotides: TGTGCCAGCAGTGCTGGACTAGCGGCACAAGAGACCCAGTACTTC. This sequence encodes CASSAGLAAQETQYF.